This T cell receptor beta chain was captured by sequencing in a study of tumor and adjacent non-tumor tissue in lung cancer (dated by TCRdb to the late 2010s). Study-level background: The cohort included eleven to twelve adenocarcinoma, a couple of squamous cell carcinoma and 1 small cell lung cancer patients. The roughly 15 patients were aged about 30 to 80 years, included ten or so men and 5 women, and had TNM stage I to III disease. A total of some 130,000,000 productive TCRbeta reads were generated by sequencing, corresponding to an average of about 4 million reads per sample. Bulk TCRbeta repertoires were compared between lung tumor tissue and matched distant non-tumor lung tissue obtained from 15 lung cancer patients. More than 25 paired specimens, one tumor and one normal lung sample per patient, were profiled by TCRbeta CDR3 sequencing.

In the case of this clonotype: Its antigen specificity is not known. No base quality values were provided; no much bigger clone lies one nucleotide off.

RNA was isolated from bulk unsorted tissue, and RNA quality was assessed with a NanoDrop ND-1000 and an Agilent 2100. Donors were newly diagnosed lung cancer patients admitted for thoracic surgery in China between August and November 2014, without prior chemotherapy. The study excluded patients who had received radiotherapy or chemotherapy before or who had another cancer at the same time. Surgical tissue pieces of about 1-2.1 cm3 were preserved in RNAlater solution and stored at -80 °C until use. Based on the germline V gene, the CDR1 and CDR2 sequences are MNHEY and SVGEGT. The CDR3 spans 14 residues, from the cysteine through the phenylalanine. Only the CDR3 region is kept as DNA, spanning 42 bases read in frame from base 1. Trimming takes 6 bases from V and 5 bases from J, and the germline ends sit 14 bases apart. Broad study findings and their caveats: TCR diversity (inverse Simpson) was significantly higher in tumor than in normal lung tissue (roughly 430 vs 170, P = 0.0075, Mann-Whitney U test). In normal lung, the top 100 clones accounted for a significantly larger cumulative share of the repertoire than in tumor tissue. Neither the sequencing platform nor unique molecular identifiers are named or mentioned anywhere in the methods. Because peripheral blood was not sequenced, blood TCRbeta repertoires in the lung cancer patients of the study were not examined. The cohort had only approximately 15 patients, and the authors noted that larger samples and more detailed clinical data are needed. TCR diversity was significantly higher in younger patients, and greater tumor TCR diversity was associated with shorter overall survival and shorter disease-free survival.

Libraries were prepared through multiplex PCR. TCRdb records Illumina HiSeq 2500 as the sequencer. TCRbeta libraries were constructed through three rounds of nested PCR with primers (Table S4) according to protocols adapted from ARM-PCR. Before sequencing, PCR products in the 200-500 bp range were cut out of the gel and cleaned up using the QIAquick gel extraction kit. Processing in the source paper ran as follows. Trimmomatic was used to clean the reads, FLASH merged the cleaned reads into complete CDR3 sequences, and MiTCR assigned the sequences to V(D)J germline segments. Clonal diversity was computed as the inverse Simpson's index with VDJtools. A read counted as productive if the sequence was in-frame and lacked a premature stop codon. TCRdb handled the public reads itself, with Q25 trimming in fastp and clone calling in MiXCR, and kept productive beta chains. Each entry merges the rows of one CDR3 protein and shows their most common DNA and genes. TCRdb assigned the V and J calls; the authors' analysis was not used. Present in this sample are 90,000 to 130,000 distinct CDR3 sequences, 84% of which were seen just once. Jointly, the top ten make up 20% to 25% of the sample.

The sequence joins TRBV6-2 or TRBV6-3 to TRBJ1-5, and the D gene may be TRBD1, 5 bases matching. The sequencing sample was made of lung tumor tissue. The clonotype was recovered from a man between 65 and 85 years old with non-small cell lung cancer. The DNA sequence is TGTGCCAGCAGCTCCGACAGCCTTTATCAGCCCCAGCATTTT. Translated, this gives CASSSDSLYQPQHF.